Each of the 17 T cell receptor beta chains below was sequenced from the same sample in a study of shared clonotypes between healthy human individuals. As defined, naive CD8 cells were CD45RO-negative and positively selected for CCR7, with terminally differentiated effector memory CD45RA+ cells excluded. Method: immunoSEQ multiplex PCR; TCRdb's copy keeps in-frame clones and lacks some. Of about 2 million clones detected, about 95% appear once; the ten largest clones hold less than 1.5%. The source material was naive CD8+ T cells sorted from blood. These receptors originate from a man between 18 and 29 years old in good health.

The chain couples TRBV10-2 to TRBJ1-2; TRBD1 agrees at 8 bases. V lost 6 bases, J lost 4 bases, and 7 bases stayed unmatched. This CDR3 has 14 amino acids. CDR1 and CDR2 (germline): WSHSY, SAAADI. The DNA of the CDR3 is TGCGCCAGCAGGCTAGACAGGGGCTTCTATGGCTACACCTTC. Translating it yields CASRLDRGFYGYTF.

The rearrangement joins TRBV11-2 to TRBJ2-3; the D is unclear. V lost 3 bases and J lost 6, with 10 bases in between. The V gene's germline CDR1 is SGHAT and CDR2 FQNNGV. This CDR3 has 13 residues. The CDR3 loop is CASSFGVGDTQYF. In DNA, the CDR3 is TGTGCCAGCAGCTTCGGAGTTGGGGATACGCAGTATTTT.

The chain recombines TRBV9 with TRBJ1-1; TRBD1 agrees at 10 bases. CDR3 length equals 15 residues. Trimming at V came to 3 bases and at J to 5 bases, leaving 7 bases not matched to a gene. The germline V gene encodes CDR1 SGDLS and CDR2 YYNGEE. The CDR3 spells CASSAAGTGATEAFF. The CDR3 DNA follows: TGTGCCAGCAGCGCCGCAGGGACAGGGGCGACTGAAGCTTTCTTT.

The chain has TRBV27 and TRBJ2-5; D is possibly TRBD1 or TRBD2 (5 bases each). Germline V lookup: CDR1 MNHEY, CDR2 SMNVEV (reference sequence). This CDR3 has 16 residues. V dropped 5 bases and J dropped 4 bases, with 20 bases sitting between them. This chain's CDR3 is CASSPLDPLGVETQYF. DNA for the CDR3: TGTGCCAGCAGTCCACTAGACCCTTTGGGGGTAGAGACCCAGTACTTC.

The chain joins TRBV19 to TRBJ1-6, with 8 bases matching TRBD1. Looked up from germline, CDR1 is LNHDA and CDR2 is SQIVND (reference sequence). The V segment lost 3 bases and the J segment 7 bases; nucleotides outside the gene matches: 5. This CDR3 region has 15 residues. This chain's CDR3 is CASSIGQGYNSPLHF. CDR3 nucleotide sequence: TGTGCCAGTAGTATCGGACAGGGCTACAATTCACCCCTCCACTTT.

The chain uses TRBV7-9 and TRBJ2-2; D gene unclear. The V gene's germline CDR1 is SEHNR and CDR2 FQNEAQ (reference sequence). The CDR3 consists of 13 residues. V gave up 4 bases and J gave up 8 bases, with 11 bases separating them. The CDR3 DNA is TGTGCCAGCAGCTCGGCACAAATAGGGGAGCTGTTTTTT. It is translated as CASSSAQIGELFF.

CDR3 DNA sequence: TGTGCCAGCAGTCCGAGACTGAACTATGGCTACACCTTC. Amino acids: CASSPRLNYGYTF. The chain employs TRBV27 and TRBJ1-2; no clear D gene. V gave up 5 bases and J gave up 2 bases, with 9 bases separating them. The CDR3 sequence is 13 residues long. Germline V gene lookup returns CDR1 MNHEY and CDR2 SMNVEV (reference sequence).

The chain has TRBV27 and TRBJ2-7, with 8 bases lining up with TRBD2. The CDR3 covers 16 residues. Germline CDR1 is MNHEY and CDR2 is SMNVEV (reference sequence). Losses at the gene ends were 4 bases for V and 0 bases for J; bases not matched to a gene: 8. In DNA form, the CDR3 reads TGTGCCAGCAGTTCGAGTAGCGGGGAACGCTCCTACGAGCAGTACTTC. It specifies CASSSSSGERSYEQYF.

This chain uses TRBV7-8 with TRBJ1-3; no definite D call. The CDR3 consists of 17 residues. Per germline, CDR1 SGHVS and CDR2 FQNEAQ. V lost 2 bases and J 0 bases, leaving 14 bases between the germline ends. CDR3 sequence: CASSLYETYSSGNTIYF. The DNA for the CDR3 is TGTGCCAGCAGCTTATACGAAACTTATTCCTCTGGAAACACCATATATTTT.

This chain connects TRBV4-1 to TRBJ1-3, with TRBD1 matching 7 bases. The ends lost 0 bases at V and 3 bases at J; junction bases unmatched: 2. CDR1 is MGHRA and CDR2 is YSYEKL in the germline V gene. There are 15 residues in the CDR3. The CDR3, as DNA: TGCGCCAGCAGCCAAGATCACAGGGGTGGAAACACCATATATTTT. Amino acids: CASSQDHRGGNTIYF.

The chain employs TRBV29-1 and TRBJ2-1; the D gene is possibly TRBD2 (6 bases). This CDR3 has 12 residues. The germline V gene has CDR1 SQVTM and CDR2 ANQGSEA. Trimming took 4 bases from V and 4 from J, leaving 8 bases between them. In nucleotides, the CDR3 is TGCAGCGTTGTGGAGGGGTACAATGAGCAGTTCTTC. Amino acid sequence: CSVVEGYNEQFF.

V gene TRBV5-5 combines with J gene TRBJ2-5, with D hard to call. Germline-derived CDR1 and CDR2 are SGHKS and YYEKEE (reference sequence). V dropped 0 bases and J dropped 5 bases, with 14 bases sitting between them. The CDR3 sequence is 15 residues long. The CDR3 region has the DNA TGTGCCAGCAGCTTGGAGGAAGCAGGTTCGGAGACCCAGTACTTC. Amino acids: CASSLEEAGSETQYF.

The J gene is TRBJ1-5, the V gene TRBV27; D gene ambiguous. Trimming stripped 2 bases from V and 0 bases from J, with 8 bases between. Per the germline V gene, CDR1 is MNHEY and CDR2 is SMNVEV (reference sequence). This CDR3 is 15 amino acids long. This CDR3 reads CASSLTPNSNQPQHF. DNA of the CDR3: TGTGCCAGCAGTTTAACTCCCAATAGCAATCAGCCCCAGCATTTT.

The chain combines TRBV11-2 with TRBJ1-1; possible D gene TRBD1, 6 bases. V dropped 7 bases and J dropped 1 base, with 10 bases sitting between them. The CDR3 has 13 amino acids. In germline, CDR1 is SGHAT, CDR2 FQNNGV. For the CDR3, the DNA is TGTGCCAGCACCGAGACAGGGAACACTGAAGCTTTCTTT. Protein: CASTETGNTEAFF.

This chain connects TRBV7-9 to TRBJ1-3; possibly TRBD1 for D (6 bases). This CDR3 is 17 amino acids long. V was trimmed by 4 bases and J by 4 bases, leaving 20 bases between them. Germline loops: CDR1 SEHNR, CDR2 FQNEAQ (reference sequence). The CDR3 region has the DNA TGTGCCAGCAGCTCCGGTTCCGGGGGGCGAGGGGGAAACACCATATATTTT. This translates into CASSSGSGGRGGNTIYF.

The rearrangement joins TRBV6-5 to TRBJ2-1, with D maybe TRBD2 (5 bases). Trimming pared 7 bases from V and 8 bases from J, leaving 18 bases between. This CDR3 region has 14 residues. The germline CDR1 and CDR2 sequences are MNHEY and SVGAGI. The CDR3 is CASTRTDSADEQFF. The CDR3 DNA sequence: TGTGCCAGCACCCGGACTGACTCTGCGGATGAGCAGTTCTTC.

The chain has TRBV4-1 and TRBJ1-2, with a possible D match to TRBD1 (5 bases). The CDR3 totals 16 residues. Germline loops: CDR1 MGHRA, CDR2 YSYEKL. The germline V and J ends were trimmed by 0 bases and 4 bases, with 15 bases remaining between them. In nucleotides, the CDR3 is TGCGCCAGCAGCCAAGAGGCAGGGACCAACTTCTATGGCTACACCTTC. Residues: CASSQEAGTNFYGYTF.